This T cell receptor beta chain originates from a study of graft-versus-host responses after intestinal transplantation. Germline values: CDR1 SGHTA, CDR2 FQGTGA. Germline trimming cut 4 bases from V and 5 bases from J; bases unmatched to any gene: 6. This CDR3 is built from 14 residues. TCRdb keeps only in-frame clones here, not all; method: immunoSEQ multiplex PCR. The repertoire holds roughly 46,000 clones, with approximately 95% as singletons. The starting material was PBMCs, obtained approximately 740 days after a first intestinal transplant, on the day of a second. This receptor was identified in a human patient who received an intestinal transplant, so some T cells may come from the graft donor. The chain links TRBV7-3 to TRBJ2-3; 7 bases map to TRBD2. As DNA, the CDR3 is TGTGCCAGCAGCTCGGGCGGGGGAGGAGATACGCAGTATTTT. The encoded protein is CASSSGGGGDTQYF. Using reference TRBV7-3 and TRBJ2-3 for the parts outside the CDR3, the full variable domain is GAGVSQTPSNKVTEKGKYVELRCDPISGHTALYWYRQSLGQGPEFLIYFQGTGAADDSGLPNDRFFAVRPEGSVSTLKIQRTERGDSAVYLCASSSGGGGDTQYFGPGTRLTVL.